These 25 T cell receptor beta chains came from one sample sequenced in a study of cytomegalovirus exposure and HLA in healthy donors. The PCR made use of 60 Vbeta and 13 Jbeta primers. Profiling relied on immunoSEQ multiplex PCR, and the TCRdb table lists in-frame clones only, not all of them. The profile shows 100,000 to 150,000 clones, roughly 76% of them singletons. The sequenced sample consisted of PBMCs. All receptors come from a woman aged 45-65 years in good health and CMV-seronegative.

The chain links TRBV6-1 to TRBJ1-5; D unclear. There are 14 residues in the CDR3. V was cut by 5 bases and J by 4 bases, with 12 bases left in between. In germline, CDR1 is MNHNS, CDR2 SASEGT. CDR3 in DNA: TGTGCCAGCAGTCCTCCCCCTGAGAATCAGCCCCAGCATTTT. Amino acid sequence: CASSPPPENQPQHF.

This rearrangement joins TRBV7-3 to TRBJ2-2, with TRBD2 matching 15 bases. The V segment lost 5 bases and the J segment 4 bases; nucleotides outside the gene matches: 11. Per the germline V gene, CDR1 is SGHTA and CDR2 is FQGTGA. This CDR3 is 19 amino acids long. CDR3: CASSLRGLAGGPGTGELFF. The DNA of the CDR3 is TGTGCCAGCAGCCTCCGAGGACTAGCGGGAGGGCCGGGCACCGGGGAGCTGTTTTTT.

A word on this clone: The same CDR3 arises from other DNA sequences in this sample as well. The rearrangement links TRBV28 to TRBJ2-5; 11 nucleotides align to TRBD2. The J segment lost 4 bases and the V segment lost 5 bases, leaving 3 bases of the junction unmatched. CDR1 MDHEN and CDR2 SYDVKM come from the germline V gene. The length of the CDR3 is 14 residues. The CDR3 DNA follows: TGTGCCAGCAGTACCACTAGCGGGAGAGAGACCCAGTACTTC. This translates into CASSTTSGRETQYF.

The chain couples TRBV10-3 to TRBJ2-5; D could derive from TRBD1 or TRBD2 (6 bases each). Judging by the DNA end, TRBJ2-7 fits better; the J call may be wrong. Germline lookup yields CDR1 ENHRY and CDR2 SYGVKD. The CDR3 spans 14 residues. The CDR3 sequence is CAITTSVGGGEQYF. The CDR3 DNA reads TGTGCCATCACCACTTCGGTCGGAGGGGGCGAGCAGTACTTC.

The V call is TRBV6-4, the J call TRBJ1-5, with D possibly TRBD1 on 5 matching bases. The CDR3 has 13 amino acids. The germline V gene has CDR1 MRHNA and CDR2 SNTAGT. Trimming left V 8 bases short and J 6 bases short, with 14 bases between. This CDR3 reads CASSRGWGQPQHF. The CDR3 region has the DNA TGTGCCAGCTCCCGGGGGTGGGGTCAGCCCCAGCATTTT.

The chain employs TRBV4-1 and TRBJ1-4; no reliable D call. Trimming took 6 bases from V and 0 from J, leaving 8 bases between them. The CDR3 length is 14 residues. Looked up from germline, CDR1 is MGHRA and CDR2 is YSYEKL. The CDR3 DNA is TGCGCCAGCAGTCTGGAGGCAACTAATGAAAAACTGTTTTTT. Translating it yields CASSLEATNEKLFF.

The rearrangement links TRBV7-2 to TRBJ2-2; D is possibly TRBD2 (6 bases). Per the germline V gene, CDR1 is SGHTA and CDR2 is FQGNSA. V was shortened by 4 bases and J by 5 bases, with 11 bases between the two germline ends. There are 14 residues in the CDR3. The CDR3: CASSSIGGTGELFF. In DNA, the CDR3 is TGTGCCAGCAGCTCAATTGGGGGGACCGGGGAGCTGTTTTTT.

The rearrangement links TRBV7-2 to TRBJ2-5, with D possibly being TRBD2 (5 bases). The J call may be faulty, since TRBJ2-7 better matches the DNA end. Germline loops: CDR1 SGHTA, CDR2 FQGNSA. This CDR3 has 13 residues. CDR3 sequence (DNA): TGTGCCAGCAGCTCCGGAGGATCCTACGAGCAGTACTTC. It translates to CASSSGGSYEQYF.

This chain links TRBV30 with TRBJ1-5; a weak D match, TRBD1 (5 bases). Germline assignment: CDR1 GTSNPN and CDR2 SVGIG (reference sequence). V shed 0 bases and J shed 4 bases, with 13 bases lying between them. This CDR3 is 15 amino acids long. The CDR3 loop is CAWSVSGTQNQPQHF. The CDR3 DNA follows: TGTGCCTGGAGTGTAAGCGGGACTCAAAATCAGCCCCAGCATTTT.

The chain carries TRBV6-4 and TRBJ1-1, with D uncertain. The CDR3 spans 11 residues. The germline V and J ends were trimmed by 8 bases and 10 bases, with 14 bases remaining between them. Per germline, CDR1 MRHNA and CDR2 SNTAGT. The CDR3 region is CASGLTAVAFF. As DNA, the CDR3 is TGTGCCAGCGGACTCACGGCGGTAGCTTTCTTT.

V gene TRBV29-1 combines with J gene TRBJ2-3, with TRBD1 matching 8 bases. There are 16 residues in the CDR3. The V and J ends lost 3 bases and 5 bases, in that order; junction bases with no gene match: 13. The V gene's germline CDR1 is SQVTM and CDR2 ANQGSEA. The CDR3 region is CSVEWVGQAIRDTQYF. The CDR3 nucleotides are TGCAGCGTTGAGTGGGTGGGACAGGCAATAAGAGATACGCAGTATTTT.

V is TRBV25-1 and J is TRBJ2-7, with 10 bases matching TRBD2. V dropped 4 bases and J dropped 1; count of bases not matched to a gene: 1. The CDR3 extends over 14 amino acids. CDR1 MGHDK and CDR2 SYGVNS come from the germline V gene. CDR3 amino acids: CASSGTSGSYEQYF. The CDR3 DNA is TGTGCCAGCAGTGGGACTAGCGGATCCTACGAGCAGTACTTC.

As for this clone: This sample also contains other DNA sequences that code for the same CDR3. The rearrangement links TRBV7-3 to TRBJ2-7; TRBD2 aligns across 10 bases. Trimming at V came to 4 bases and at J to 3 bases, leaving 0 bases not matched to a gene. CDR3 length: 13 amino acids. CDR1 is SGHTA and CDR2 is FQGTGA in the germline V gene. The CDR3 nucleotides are TGTGCCAGCAGCTCTAGCGGGAGCTACGAGCAGTACTTC. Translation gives CASSSSGSYEQYF.

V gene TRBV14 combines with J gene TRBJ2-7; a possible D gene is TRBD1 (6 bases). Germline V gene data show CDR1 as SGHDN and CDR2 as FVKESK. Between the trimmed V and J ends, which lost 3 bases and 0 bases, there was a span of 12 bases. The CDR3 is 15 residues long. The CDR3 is CASSQDSQNSYEQYF. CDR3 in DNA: TGTGCCAGCAGCCAGGACAGCCAGAACTCCTACGAGCAGTACTTC.

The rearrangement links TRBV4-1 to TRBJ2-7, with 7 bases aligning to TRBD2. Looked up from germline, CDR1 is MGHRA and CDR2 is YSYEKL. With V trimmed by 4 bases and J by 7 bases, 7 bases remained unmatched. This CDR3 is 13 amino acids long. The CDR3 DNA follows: TGCGCCAGCAGCCGGTATCTAGCGGAAGAGCAGTACTTC. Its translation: CASSRYLAEEQYF.

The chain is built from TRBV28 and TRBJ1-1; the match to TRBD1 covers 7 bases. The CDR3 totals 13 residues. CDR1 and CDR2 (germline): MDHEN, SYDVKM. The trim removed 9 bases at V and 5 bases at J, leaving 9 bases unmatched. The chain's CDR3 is CASFSQGFTEAFF. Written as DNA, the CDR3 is TGTGCCAGTTTCTCACAGGGGTTTACTGAAGCTTTCTTT.

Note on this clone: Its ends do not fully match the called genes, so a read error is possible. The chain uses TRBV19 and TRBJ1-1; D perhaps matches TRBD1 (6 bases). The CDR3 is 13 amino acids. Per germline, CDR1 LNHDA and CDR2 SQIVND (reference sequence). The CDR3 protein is CVSSAGGYTEAFF. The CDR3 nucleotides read TGTGTCAGTAGCGCGGGGGGCTACACTGAAGCTTTCTTT.

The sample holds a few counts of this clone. The chain's CDR3 is CASSQDSGSSYEQYF. Written as DNA, the CDR3 is TGTGCCAGCAGCCAAGATAGCGGGAGCTCCTACGAGCAGTACTTC. V is TRBV5-4 and J is TRBJ2-7; TRBD2 aligns across 9 bases. V dropped 4 bases and J dropped 0; count of bases not matched to a gene: 5. CDR1 and CDR2 from the germline V gene are SGHNT and YYREEE (reference sequence). The CDR3 covers 15 residues.

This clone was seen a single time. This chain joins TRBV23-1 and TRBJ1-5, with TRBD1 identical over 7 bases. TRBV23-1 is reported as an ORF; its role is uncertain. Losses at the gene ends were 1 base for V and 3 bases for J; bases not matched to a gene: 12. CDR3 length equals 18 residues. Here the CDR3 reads CASSQLTAGGPYNQPQHF. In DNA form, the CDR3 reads TGCGCCAGCAGTCAATTAACGGCAGGGGGGCCGTACAATCAGCCCCAGCATTTT.

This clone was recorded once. The CDR3 region is CASRDSDWAEAFF. CDR3 nucleotide sequence: TGTGCCAGCAGGGACAGCGACTGGGCTGAAGCTTTCTTT. The chain joins TRBV28 to TRBJ1-1, with D perhaps matching TRBD1 (6 bases). Trimming cost V 6 bases and J 6 bases, with 14 bases left between them. There are 13 residues in the CDR3. Germline values: CDR1 MDHEN, CDR2 SYDVKM.

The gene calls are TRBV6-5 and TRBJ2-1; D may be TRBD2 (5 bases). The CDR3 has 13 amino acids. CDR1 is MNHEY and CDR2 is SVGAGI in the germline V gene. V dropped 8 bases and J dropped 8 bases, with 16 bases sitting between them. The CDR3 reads CASAGRTKDEQFF. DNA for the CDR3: TGTGCCAGCGCGGGCCGTACTAAGGATGAGCAGTTCTTC.

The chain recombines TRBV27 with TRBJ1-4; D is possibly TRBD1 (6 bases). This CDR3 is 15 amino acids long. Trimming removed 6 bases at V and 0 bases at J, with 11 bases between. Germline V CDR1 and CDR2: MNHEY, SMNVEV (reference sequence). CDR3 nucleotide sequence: TGTGCCAGCAGAAATCCAGGGGCAACTAATGAAAAACTGTTTTTT. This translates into CASRNPGATNEKLFF. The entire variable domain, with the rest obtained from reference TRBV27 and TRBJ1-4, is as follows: EAQVTQNPRYLITVTGKKLTVTCSQNMNHEYMSWYRQDPGLGLRQIYYSMNVEVTDKGDVPEGYKVSRKEKRNFPLILESPSPNQTSLYFCASRNPGATNEKLFFGSGTQLSVL.

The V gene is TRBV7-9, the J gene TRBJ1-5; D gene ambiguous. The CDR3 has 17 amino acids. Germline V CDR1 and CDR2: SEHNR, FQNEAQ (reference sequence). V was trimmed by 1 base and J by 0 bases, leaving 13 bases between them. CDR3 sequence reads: CASSLGDHEYSNQPQHF. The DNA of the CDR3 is TGTGCCAGCAGCTTAGGAGATCATGAATATAGCAATCAGCCCCAGCATTTT.

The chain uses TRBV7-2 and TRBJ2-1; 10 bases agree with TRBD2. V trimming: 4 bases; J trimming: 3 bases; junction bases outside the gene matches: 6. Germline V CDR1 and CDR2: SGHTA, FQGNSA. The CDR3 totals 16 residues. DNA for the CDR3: TGTGCCAGCAGCTACACCGGGACTAGCGTCTACAATGAGCAGTTCTTC. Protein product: CASSYTGTSVYNEQFF.

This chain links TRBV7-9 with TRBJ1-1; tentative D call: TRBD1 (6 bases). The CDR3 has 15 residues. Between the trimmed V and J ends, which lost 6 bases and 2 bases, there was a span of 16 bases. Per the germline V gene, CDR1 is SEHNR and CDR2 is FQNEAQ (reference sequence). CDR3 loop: CASRAKDRINTEAFF. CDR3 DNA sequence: TGTGCCAGCAGGGCCAAAGACAGGATTAACACTGAAGCTTTCTTT. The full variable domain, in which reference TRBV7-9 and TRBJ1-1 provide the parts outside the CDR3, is DTGVSQNPRHKITKRGQNVTFRCDPISEHNRLYWYRQTLGQGPEFLTYFQNEAQLEKSRLLSDRFSAERPKGSFSTLEIQRTEQGDSAMYLCASRAKDRINTEAFFGQGTRLTVV.